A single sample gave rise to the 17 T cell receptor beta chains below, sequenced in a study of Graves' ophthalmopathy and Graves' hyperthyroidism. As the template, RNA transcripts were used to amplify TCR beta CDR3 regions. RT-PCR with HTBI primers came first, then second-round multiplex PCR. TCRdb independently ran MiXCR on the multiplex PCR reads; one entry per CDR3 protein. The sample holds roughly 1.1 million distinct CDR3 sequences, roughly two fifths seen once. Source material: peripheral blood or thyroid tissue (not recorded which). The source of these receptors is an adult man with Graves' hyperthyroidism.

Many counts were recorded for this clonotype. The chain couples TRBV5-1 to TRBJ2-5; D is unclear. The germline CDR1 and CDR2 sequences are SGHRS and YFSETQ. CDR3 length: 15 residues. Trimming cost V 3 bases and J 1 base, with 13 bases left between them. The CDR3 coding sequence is TGCGCCAGCAGCTCAGGACGGTGGGCCCAAGAGACCCAGTACTTC. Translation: CASSSGRWAQETQYF.

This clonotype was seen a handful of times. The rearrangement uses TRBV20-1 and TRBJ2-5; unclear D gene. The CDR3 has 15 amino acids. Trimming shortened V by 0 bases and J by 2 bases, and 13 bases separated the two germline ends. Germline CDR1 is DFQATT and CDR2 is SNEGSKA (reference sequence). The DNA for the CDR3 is TGCAGTGCTAGAGAAGGGTCCGACGTACAAGAGACCCAGTACTTC. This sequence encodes CSAREGSDVQETQYF.

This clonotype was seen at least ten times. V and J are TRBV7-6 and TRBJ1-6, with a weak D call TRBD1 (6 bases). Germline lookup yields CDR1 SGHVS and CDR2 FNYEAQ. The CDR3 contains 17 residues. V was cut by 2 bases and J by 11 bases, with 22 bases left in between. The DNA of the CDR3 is TGTGCCAGCAGCTTAACCCACTCAGGGGACCCCTTGGCACCCCTCCACTTT. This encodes CASSLTHSGDPLAPLHF.

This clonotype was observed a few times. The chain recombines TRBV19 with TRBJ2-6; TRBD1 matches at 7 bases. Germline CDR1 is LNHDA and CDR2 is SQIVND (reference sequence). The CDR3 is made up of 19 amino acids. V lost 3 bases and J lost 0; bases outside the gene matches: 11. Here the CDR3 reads CASSIWSRGRISGANVLTF. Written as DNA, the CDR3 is TGTGCCAGTAGTATTTGGTCTAGGGGGCGAATCTCTGGGGCCAACGTCCTGACTTTC.

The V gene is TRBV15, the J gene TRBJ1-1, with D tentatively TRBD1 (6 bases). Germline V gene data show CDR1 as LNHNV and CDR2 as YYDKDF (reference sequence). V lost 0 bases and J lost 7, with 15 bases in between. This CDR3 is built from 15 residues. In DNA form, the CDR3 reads TGTGCCACCAGCAGAGATTTCGGGGGCGTTATTGAAGCTTTCTTT. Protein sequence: CATSRDFGGVIEAFF.

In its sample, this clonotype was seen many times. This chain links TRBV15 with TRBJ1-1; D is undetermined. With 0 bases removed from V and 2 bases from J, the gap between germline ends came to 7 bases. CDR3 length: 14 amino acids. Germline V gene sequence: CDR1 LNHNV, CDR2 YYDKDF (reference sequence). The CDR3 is CATSRDTVNTEAFF. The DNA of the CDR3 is TGTGCCACCAGCAGAGATACGGTTAACACTGAAGCTTTCTTT.

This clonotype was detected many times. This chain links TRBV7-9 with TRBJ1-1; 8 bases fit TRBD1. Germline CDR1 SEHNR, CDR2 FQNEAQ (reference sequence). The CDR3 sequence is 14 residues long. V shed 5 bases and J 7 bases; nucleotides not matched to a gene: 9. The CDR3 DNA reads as TGTGCCAGCAGCAGACCGGGACAGGTTTTTGAAGCTTTCTTT. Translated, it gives CASSRPGQVFEAFF.

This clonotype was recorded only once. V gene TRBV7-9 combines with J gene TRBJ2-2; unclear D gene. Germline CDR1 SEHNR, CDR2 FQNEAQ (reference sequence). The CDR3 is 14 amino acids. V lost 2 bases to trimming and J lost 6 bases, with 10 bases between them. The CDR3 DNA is TGTGCCAGCAGCTTAATTTCCCGCGCCGGGGAGCTGTTTTTT. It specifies CASSLISRAGELFF.

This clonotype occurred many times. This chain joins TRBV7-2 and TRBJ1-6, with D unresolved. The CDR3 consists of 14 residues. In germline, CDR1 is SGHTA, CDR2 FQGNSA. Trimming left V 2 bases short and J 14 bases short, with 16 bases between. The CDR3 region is CASSLTPVSDSLHF. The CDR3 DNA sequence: TGTGCCAGCAGCTTAACGCCGGTTTCGGATTCCCTCCACTTT. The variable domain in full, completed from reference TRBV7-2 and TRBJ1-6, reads GAGVSQSPSNKVTEKGKDVELRCDPISGHTALYWYRQSLGQGLEFLIYFQGNSAPDKSGLPSDRFSAERTGGSVSTLTIQRTQQEDSAVYLCASSLTPVSDSLHFGNGTRLTVT.

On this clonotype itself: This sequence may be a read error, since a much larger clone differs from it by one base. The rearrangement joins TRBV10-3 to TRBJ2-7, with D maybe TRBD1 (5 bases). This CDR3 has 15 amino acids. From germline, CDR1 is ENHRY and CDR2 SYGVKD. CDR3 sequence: CAISGQGGISSEQYF. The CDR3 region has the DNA TGTGCCATCAGTGGTCAGGGTGGGATTTCCTCCGAGCAGTACTTC.

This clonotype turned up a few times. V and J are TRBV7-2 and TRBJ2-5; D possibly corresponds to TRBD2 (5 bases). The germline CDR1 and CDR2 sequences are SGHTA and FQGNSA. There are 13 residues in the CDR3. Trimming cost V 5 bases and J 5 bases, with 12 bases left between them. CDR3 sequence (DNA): TGTGCCAGCAGCCCCTCACGGGGTGAGACCCAGTACTTC. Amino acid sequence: CASSPSRGETQYF. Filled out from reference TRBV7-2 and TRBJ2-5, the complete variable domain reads GAGVSQSPSNKVTEKGKDVELRCDPISGHTALYWYRQSLGQGLEFLIYFQGNSAPDKSGLPSDRFSAERTGGSVSTLTIQRTQQEDSAVYLCASSPSRGETQYFGPGTRLLVL.

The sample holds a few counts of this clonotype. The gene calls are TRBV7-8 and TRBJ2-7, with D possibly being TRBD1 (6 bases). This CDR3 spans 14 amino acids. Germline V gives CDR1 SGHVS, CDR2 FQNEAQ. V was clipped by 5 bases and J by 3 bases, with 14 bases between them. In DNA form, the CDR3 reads TGTGCCAGCAGCACGAACAGGGTTCTCTACGAGCAGTACTTC. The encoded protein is CASSTNRVLYEQYF.

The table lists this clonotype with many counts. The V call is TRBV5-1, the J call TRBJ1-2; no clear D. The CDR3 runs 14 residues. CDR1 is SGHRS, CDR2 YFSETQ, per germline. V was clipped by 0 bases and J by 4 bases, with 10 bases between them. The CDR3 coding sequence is TGCGCCAGCAGCTTGGGGCGGAGCCCCTATGGCTACACCTTC. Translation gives CASSLGRSPYGYTF.

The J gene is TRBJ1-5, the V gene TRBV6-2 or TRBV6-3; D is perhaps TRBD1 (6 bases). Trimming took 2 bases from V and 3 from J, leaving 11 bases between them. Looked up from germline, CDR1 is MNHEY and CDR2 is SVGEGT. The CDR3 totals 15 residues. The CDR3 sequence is CASSYLGQNNQPQHF. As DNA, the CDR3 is TGTGCCAGCAGTTACCTCGGACAGAACAATCAGCCCCAGCATTTT.

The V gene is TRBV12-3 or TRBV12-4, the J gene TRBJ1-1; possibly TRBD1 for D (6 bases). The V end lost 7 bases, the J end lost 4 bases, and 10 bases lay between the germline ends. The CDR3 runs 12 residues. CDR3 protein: CASNRGGTEAFF. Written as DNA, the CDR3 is TGTGCCAGCAATAGGGGGGGCACTGAAGCTTTCTTT.

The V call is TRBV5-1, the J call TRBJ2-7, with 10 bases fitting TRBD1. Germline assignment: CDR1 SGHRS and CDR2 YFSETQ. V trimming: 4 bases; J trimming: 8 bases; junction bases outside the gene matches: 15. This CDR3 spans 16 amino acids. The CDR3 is CASSGGQGTSLRQQYF. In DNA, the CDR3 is TGCGCCAGCAGCGGGGGACAGGGGACGTCGTTACGCCAGCAGTACTTC.

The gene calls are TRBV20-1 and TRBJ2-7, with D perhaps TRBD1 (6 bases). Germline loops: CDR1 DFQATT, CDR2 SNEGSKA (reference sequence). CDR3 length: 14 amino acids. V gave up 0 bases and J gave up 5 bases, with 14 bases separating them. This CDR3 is CSARDYAGENEQYF. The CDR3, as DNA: TGCAGTGCTAGAGATTACGCAGGGGAAAACGAGCAGTACTTC.